The rows below give T cell receptor beta chains drawn from one sample of a study of shared clonotypes between healthy human individuals. The data were produced by immunoSEQ multiplex PCR, yet TCRdb's version contains in-frame clones alone and is incomplete. The sample records about 2.4 million clones, over 85% being singletons. The sequenced material came from naive CD4+ T cells from PBMCs. These receptors all stem from a man aged 18 to 29 in good health. Some clones in this sample may be carry-over from other donors' samples. Both conserved end residues are part of each CDR3. The order of the fields is clone size, J gene, V gene, D gene, CDR3 protein, CDR3 DNA. A D gene is named only where the DNA matches it firmly. Where a row states a size, it is once, few, many or the class of an expanded clone; other rows omit it.

clone_size: NA; j_call: TRBJ1-1; v_call: TRBV7-9; d_call: TRBD1; cdr3_aa: CASSSQGDTEAFF; cdr3_nt: TGTGCCAGCAGCTCGCAGGGGGACACTGAAGCTTTCTTT
clone_size: NA; j_call: TRBJ2-1; v_call: TRBV2; d_call: TRBD2; cdr3_aa: CASSERWREGPSSYNEQFF; cdr3_nt: TGTGCCAGCAGTGAGCGTTGGCGGGAGGGCCCTAGCTCCTACAATGAGCAGTTCTTC
clone_size: NA; j_call: TRBJ2-1; v_call: TRBV13; d_call: TRBD2; cdr3_aa: CASSLGPYSGGPTMRQFF; cdr3_nt: TGTGCCAGCAGCTTAGGACCATATAGCGGGGGCCCTACAATGAGGCAGTTCTTC
clone_size: NA; j_call: TRBJ2-7; v_call: TRBV18; d_call: NA; cdr3_aa: CASSPSIGGDYEQYF; cdr3_nt: TGTGCCAGCTCACCATCCATCGGAGGAGACTACGAGCAGTACTTC
clone_size: NA; j_call: TRBJ2-1; v_call: TRBV5-4; d_call: TRBD2; cdr3_aa: CASRGGYNEQFF; cdr3_nt: TGTGCCAGCAGGGGGGGGTACAATGAGCAGTTCTTC
clone_size: NA; j_call: TRBJ1-4; v_call: TRBV19; d_call: NA; cdr3_aa: CASSIVHRARNEKLFF; cdr3_nt: TGTGCCAGTAGTATCGTTCACAGGGCGAGAAATGAAAAACTGTTTTTT
clone_size: NA; j_call: TRBJ1-2; v_call: TRBV28; d_call: NA; cdr3_aa: CASSLLLLAGRYGYTF; cdr3_nt: TGTGCCAGCAGTTTACTCTTGTTGGCGGGACGCTATGGCTACACCTTC
clone_size: NA; j_call: TRBJ2-6; v_call: TRBV4-1; d_call: NA; cdr3_aa: CASSSWGGPPGANVLTF; cdr3_nt: TGCGCCAGCAGCTCCTGGGGGGGGCCCCCTGGGGCCAACGTCCTGACTTTC
clone_size: NA; j_call: TRBJ2-1; v_call: TRBV6-5; d_call: NA; cdr3_aa: CASSSRGSNEQFF; cdr3_nt: TGTGCCAGCAGTTCTCGGGGAAGCAATGAGCAGTTCTTC
clone_size: NA; j_call: TRBJ1-3; v_call: TRBV7-8; d_call: NA; cdr3_aa: CASSPMAQQISGNTIYF; cdr3_nt: TGTGCCAGCAGCCCAATGGCCCAGCAAATTTCTGGAAACACCATATATTTT
clone_size: NA; j_call: TRBJ1-1; v_call: TRBV5-1; d_call: NA; cdr3_aa: CASSFSGAHTEAFF; cdr3_nt: TGCGCCAGCAGCTTTTCAGGGGCGCACACTGAAGCTTTCTTT
clone_size: NA; j_call: TRBJ2-2; v_call: TRBV28; d_call: NA; cdr3_aa: CASSGRDSYTGELFF; cdr3_nt: TGTGCCAGCAGTGGGCGGGACAGCTACACCGGGGAGCTGTTTTTT
clone_size: NA; j_call: TRBJ1-2; v_call: TRBV18; d_call: NA; cdr3_aa: CASSPQMGRSNYGYTF; cdr3_nt: TGTGCCAGCTCACCTCAAATGGGACGGAGTAACTATGGCTACACCTTC
clone_size: once; j_call: TRBJ2-2; v_call: TRBV28; d_call: NA; cdr3_aa: CASSFGGTGELFF; cdr3_nt: TGTGCCAGCAGTTTCGGGGGAACCGGGGAGCTGTTTTTT
clone_size: NA; j_call: TRBJ2-7; v_call: TRBV7-2; d_call: TRBD1; cdr3_aa: CASSRGQGAYEQYF; cdr3_nt: TGTGCCAGCAGCAGGGGGCAGGGGGCTTACGAGCAGTACTTC
clone_size: NA; j_call: TRBJ1-5; v_call: TRBV6-1; d_call: TRBD1; cdr3_aa: CASTGTGNQPQHF; cdr3_nt: TGTGCCAGCACGGGGACAGGCAATCAGCCCCAGCATTTT
clone_size: NA; j_call: TRBJ2-3; v_call: TRBV25-1; d_call: TRBD2; cdr3_aa: CASSGPSGRDYPDTQYF; cdr3_nt: TGTGCCAGCAGTGGTCCGTCAGGGAGGGACTATCCAGATACGCAGTATTTT
clone_size: NA; j_call: TRBJ1-5; v_call: TRBV7-8; d_call: NA; cdr3_aa: CASSLGITSNQPQHF; cdr3_nt: TGTGCCAGCAGCTTAGGGATTACTAGCAATCAGCCCCAGCATTTT
clone_size: NA; j_call: TRBJ1-2; v_call: TRBV18; d_call: NA; cdr3_aa: CASSPDRLNYGYTF; cdr3_nt: TGTGCCAGCTCACCAGACAGGCTGAACTATGGCTACACCTTC
clone_size: NA; j_call: TRBJ2-7; v_call: TRBV6-1; d_call: NA; cdr3_aa: CASRSDGVYEQYF; cdr3_nt: TGTGCCAGCAGGTCGGATGGTGTCTACGAGCAGTACTTC
clone_size: NA; j_call: TRBJ2-7; v_call: TRBV7-2; d_call: NA; cdr3_aa: CASSRGGGSYEQYF; cdr3_nt: TGTGCCAGCAGCCGCGGTGGGGGCTCCTACGAGCAGTACTTC
clone_size: NA; j_call: TRBJ2-1; v_call: TRBV27; d_call: TRBD2; cdr3_aa: CASSSLAGGPIVNEQFF; cdr3_nt: TGTGCCAGCAGTTCCCTAGCGGGAGGGCCAATCGTAAATGAGCAGTTCTTC